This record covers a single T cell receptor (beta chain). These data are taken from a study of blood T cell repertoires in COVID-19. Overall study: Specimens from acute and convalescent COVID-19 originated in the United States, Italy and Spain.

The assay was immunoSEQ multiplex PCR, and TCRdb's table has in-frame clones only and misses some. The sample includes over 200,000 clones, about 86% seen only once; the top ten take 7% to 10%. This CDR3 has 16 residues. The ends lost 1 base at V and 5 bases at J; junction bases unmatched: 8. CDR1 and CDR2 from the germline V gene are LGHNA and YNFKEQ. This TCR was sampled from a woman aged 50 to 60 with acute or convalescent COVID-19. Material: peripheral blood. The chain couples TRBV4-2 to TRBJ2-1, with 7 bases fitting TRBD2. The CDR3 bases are TGTGCCAGCAGCCAAGTCGGGGGGAGGGCCAACAATGAGCAGTTCTTC. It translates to CASSQVGGRANNEQFF.